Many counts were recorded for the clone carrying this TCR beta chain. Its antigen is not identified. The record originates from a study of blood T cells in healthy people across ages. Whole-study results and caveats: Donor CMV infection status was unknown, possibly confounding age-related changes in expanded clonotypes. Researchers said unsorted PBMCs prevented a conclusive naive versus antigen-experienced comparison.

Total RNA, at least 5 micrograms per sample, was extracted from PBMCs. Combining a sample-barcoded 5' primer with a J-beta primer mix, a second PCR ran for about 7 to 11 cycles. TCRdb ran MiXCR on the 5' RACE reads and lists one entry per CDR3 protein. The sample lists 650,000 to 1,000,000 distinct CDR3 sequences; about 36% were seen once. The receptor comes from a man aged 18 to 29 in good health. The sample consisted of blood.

The CDR3 region is CASSLQLPHNQPQHF. In DNA, the CDR3 is TGTGCCAGCAGCCTACAGCTGCCCCACAATCAGCCCCAGCATTTT. The rearrangement uses TRBV6-5 and TRBJ1-5; no clear D. The CDR3 has 15 residues. The V end was cut by 6 bases, the J end by 3 bases, with 15 bases between. The germline CDR1 and CDR2 sequences are MNHEY and SVGAGI.